This T cell receptor beta chain derives from a study of molecular identifiers for immune sequencing clone quantification. This clonotype was seen ten or more times. It was with previously described methods and listed TCR primers that bulk TCR libraries were made. TCRdb recomputed calls from the PCR reads with MiXCR, one row per CDR3 protein. The sample shows over 600,000 distinct CDR3 sequences, less than 20% of them seen only once. The V gene's germline CDR1 is SGHTA and CDR2 FQGTGA. This CDR3 is 17 amino acids long. With 4 bases clipped from V and 8 bases from J, the junction kept 15 bases outside the gene matches.

The receptor comes from a human donor in good health. Some libraries in this study had Jurkat cell RNA spiked in. The material sequenced was naive CD8+ T cells from blood, with Jurkat cell RNA spiked in. The sample's subset: FACS-sorted CD8+CD4-CCR7+CD45RA+ naive T cells. This chain connects TRBV7-3 to TRBJ2-1; 9 nucleotides align to TRBD2. Here the CDR3 reads CASSSPSGTSKPDEQFF. In nucleotides, the CDR3 is TGTGCCAGCAGCTCCCCCTCCGGGACTAGCAAACCGGATGAGCAGTTCTTC.